This TCR beta chain comes out of a study of shared clonotypes between healthy human individuals. Study-wide points: Some clonotypes were shared by all four sorted-subset donors, while others were not shared. The non-shared ones had lower generation probabilities than the shared ones. An expected dependence of interdonor clonotype sharing on sequencing depth was noted.

Trimming removed 2 bases at V and 0 bases at J, with 13 bases between. CDR1 and CDR2 from the germline V gene are LGHNA and YNFKEQ. The CDR3 spans 17 residues. The method was immunoSEQ multiplex PCR; TCRdb's version includes in-frame clones alone and lacks a portion of them. There are around 640,000 clones in the sample; roughly 95% occur only once, and 0.11% lies in the top ten. About this clone: What it recognizes is unknown.

CD8 cells classed as naive were CD45RO-negative and positively selected for CCR7, excluding terminally differentiated effector memory CD45RA+ cells. All donors qualified as healthy HIV-negative adults and had experienced no recent acute infections or vaccinations. Sequenced material: naive CD8+ T cells sorted from blood. This receptor was taken from a woman aged 25 to 39 in good health. The chain employs TRBV4-2 and TRBJ2-2; D might be TRBD1 or TRBD2, each matching 5 bases. CDR3 residues: CASSQPTGTANTGELFF. The CDR3, as DNA: TGTGCCAGCAGCCAACCCACCGGGACGGCGAACACCGGGGAGCTGTTTTTT.